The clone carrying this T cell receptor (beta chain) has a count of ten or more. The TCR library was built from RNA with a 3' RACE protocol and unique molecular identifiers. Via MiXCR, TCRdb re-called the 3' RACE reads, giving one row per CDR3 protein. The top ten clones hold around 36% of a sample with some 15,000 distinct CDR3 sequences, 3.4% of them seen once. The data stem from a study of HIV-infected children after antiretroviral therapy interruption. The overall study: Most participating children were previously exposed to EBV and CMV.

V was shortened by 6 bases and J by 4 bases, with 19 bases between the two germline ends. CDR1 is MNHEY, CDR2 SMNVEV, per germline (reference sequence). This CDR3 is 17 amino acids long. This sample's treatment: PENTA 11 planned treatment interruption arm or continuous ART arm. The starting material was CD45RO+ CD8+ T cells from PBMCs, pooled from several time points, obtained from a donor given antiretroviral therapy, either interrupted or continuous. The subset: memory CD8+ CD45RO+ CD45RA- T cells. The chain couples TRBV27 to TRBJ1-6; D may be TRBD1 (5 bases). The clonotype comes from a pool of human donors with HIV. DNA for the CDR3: TGTGCCAGCAGACCCTTCCACCTCGACAGTTATAATTCACCCCTCCACTTT. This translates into CASRPFHLDSYNSPLHF.